This TCR beta chain is from a study of early T cells in non-severe SARS-CoV-2 infection. For the study at large: Sequencing was performed on bulk RNA from unsorted whole blood, leaving chains unpaired. Overall study results and limits: Matching results from VDJdb favored anti-spike CD8 responses, leaving private and CD4 specificities undetected.

Individually, cDNA molecules had unique molecular identifiers attached to them. Each CDR3 protein is one row after TCRdb ran MiXCR on the 5' RACE reads. The data hold around 57,000 distinct CDR3 sequences, with roughly 11% observed a single time. V dropped 6 bases and J dropped 9 bases, with 18 bases sitting between them. This CDR3 comprises 14 residues. In this sample, this clonotype turned up many times. The target antigen is unknown. The specimen sequenced was whole blood. This chain uses TRBV12-3 or TRBV12-4 with TRBJ2-1; D unclear. This TCR derives from an adult who was a healthcare worker with PCR-confirmed SARS-CoV-2 infection or an uninfected control (not recorded which). CDR3 in DNA: TGTGCCAGCAGCGCTTCCGGGCCACTTAGTGAGCAGTTCTTC. Translated, it gives CASSASGPLSEQFF.